A selection of T cell receptor beta chains follows, all from one sample in a study of neurological immune-mediated disorders. A single record per CDR3 protein comes from TCRdb applying MiXCR to the 5' RACE reads. The sample carries approximately 50,000 distinct CDR3 sequences, around 4% recorded once. The source material was PBMCs. The receptors derive from a man aged 55-75 years with multiple sclerosis. CDR3s include the opening cysteine and the closing phenylalanine or tryptophan. The D gene is left open where the match is weak. Clone size is shown for a subset of rows, as once, few, many or a class of expanded clone.

j_call clone_size v_call d_call cdr3_nt cdr3_aa
TRBJ2-1 . TRBV27 . TGTGCCAGCAGTTCGATGGGGGCCTACAATGAGCAGTTCTTC CASSSMGAYNEQFF
TRBJ2-1 few TRBV7-2 TRBD2 TGTGCCAGCAGCTCCGGGACTAGTCGCAATGAGCAGTTCTTC CASSSGTSRNEQFF
TRBJ2-3 many TRBV27 TRBD2 TGTGCCAGCAGTTTAGAACTAGCGGGAAATACGCAGTATTTT CASSLELAGNTQYF
TRBJ1-1 many TRBV25-1 TRBD1 TGTGCCAGCAGGGAACAGGGGGCTTTGAACACTGAAGCTTTCTTT CASREQGALNTEAFF
TRBJ1-1 few TRBV29-1 TRBD1 TGCAGCGTTGGGGGGGGGACAGGGGACGACGCAGCTTTCTTT CSVGGGTGDDAAFF
TRBJ2-1 many TRBV6-2/TRBV6-3 . TGTGCCAGCAGTTACGCCCCAAGCTCCTACAATGAGCAGTTCTTC CASSYAPSSYNEQFF
TRBJ2-3 many TRBV11-2 TRBD2 TGTGCCAGCACACCGAGACTAGCGGGTACAGATACGCAGTATTTT CASTPRLAGTDTQYF
TRBJ1-5 few TRBV20-1 . TGCAGTGCTAGAGAACGGCGTGGGGTTCTGGGTCAGCCCCAGCATTTT CSARERRGVLGQPQHF
TRBJ1-2 many TRBV19 . TGTGCCAGTACCGCGACAGCTACCTATGGCTACACCTTC CASTATATYGYTF
TRBJ2-7 many TRBV15 . TGTGCCACCAGCCAACTGGGTGGAGGCGAACAGTACTTC CATSQLGGGEQYF
TRBJ1-3 many TRBV29-1 . TGCAGCGTTGCCGGCGGCCTGTCTGGAAACACCATATATTTT CSVAGGLSGNTIYF
TRBJ2-7 many TRBV20-1 . TGCAGTGCCAATATCATTCAGGGGGGCGAGCAGTACTTC CSANIIQGGEQYF
TRBJ1-6 many TRBV24-1 . TGTGCCACCAGCGAGGGCAATGGAGGTCGGGCCTCACCCCTCCACTTT CATSEGNGGRASPLHF
TRBJ2-2 many TRBV5-1 TRBD2 TGCGCCAGCAGCTTGTCTAGCGGATACACCGGGGAGCTGTTTTTT CASSLSSGYTGELFF
TRBJ2-7 many TRBV20-1 TRBD2 TGCAGTGCTAGAGCCGTCGGGGGGATTTACGAGCAGTACTTC CSARAVGGIYEQYF
TRBJ2-3 many TRBV29-1 . TGCAGCGCGGTCCCTAGGGGAGCAGATACGCAGTATTTT CSAVPRGADTQYF
TRBJ1-1 many TRBV18 TRBD1 TGTGCCAGCTCACCACTCGACAGGGTGAACACTGAAGCTTTCTTT CASSPLDRVNTEAFF
TRBJ1-6 many TRBV27 TRBD1 TGTGCCAGCAGCAACAGGGGCCGTCTTAATTCACCCCTCCACTTT CASSNRGRLNSPLHF
TRBJ1-1 many TRBV20-1 . TGCAGTGCTCAAACGGGGGCAGAAAAAGCTTTCTTT CSAQTGAEKAFF
TRBJ2-5 many TRBV5-6 . TGTGCCAGCAGCTTGGTAGGCGGCCGGGAGACCCAGTACTTC CASSLVGGRETQYF
TRBJ2-1 many TRBV15 TRBD1 TGTGCCACCGGCCAACCGGGACAGGGTGAAAATGAGCAGTTCTTC CATGQPGQGENEQFF
TRBJ1-4 many TRBV20-1 . TGCAGTGCTAGTAAGGACAGTGGAAGGATTTTT CSASKDSGRIF
TRBJ2-5 many TRBV28 . TGTGCCAGCAGTTTAACCCAAGAGACCCAGTACTTC CASSLTQETQYF
TRBJ2-5 many TRBV20-1 . TGCAGTGCTAGTAGCCAGGGCATGAAGACCCAGTACTTC CSASSQGMKTQYF
TRBJ2-6 many TRBV19 . TGTGCCAGTAGTTCGGTCTCTGGGGCCAACGTCCTGACTTTC CASSSVSGANVLTF
TRBJ2-2 few TRBV20-1 . TGCAGTGCTAGCGGGAGAGGTACCGGGGAGCTGTTTTTT CSASGRGTGELFF
TRBJ2-5 many TRBV15 . TGTGCCACCGGCACGGCAGAGACCCAGTACTTC CATGTAETQYF
TRBJ1-2 many TRBV24-1 . TGTGCCACCAGTGATGCGGGTCGTTCAAGCTATGGCTACACCTTC CATSDAGRSSYGYTF
TRBJ2-2 many TRBV6-6 TRBD2 TGTGCCAGCAGAACCGGGGGGACGAACACCGGGGAGCTGTTTTTT CASRTGGTNTGELFF
TRBJ2-5 many TRBV20-1 TRBD2 TGCAGTGCCGCCCCTAGCGGGTGGTACCAAGAGACCCAGTACTTC CSAAPSGWYQETQYF
TRBJ2-2 few TRBV3-1 . TGTGCCAGCAGCCGGCTGAAGATGAACACCGGGGAGCTGTTTTTT CASSRLKMNTGELFF